These T cell receptor beta chains were read from a single sample in a study of control samples from healthy donors and cancer patients. Produced via immunoSEQ multiplex PCR; TCRdb's table is partial and in-frame only. The sample has roughly 150,000 clones; roughly nine tenths are singletons. Sequenced input: blood. The source of these receptors is a woman aged 25 to 39 in good health. Each CDR3 is given with its conserved first and last residue. D genes are given only for firm matches. Some rows mark clone size as missing; the rest say once, few, many or name a class of expanded clone.

V gene: TRBV28; clone size: .; J gene: TRBJ1-3; D gene: TRBD1; CDR3 DNA: TGTGCCAGCCGCGCAGGGGGATTCTCTGGAAACACCATATATTTT; CDR3 protein: CASRAGGFSGNTIYF
V gene: TRBV7-6; clone size: once; J gene: TRBJ2-1; D gene: .; CDR3 DNA: TGTGCCAGCAGCCCGGATCCCCAGGCCTTTAATGAGCAGTTCTTC; CDR3 protein: CASSPDPQAFNEQFF
V gene: TRBV5-1; clone size: .; J gene: TRBJ1-2; D gene: TRBD1; CDR3 DNA: TGCGCCAGCAGCTTGGGGGGACAGGGGAACTATGGCTACACCTTC; CDR3 protein: CASSLGGQGNYGYTF
V gene: TRBV9; clone size: .; J gene: TRBJ1-5; D gene: TRBD1; CDR3 DNA: TGTGCCAGCAGCGTGGGCAGGGGGAGCAATCAGCCCCAGCATTTT; CDR3 protein: CASSVGRGSNQPQHF
V gene: TRBV7-3; clone size: .; J gene: TRBJ2-1; D gene: .; CDR3 DNA: TGTGCCAGCAGCTTAACCCAAGCGGCCAGCTCCTACAATGAGCAGTTCTTC; CDR3 protein: CASSLTQAASSYNEQFF
V gene: TRBV9; clone size: .; J gene: TRBJ2-5; D gene: .; CDR3 DNA: TGTGCCAGCAGCGTAGGACCGACTAGAGAGACCCAGTACTTC; CDR3 protein: CASSVGPTRETQYF
V gene: TRBV7-2; clone size: .; J gene: TRBJ2-7; D gene: .; CDR3 DNA: TGTGCCAGCACCTCCTCAGGGTCCTCCTACGAGCAGTACTTC; CDR3 protein: CASTSSGSSYEQYF
V gene: TRBV4-1; clone size: few; J gene: TRBJ2-1; D gene: .; CDR3 DNA: TGCGCCAGCAGCCAAGATAGGAGCGGTGAGCAGTTCTTC; CDR3 protein: CASSQDRSGEQFF
V gene: TRBV7-6; clone size: once; J gene: TRBJ2-5; D gene: TRBD2; CDR3 DNA: TGTGCCAGCAGCTTAGGACGGGGAACTAGCGGGTACCAAGAGACCCAGTACTTC; CDR3 protein: CASSLGRGTSGYQETQYF
V gene: TRBV5-1; clone size: .; J gene: TRBJ2-1; D gene: TRBD2; CDR3 DNA: TGCGCCAGCAGCTTGGCGGGCTTGACTAGCGGGAGGTTGGGTGAGCAGTTCTTC; CDR3 protein: CASSLAGLTSGRLGEQFF
V gene: TRBV2; clone size: .; J gene: TRBJ2-2; D gene: TRBD2; CDR3 DNA: TGTGCCAGCAGGGGACTAGCGGGACACACCGGGGAGCTGTTTTTT; CDR3 protein: CASRGLAGHTGELFF
V gene: TRBV4-1; clone size: .; J gene: TRBJ1-2; D gene: .; CDR3 DNA: TGCGCCAGCAGCCAAGAAGGCAGAGCGGTGGATGGCTACACCTTC; CDR3 protein: CASSQEGRAVDGYTF